This T cell receptor (beta chain) was captured by sequencing in a study of vaccination and CD4 T cells after COVID-19. Trimming left V 4 bases short and J 3 bases short, with 12 bases between. Germline V lookup: CDR1 MGHRA, CDR2 YSYEKL. The CDR3 has 14 amino acids. Sequenced with the Oncomine TCR Beta short-read assay was DNA taken from cultured CD4+ T cells. Using its own MiXCR run on the PCR reads, TCRdb lists one record per CDR3 protein. The table records about 7,400 distinct CDR3 sequences, nearly 55% of them present only once. Treatment denoted: approximately 9-day PBMC culture with coronavirus spike peptide pools or control peptides (ViraFEST assay). Harvesting of the unexposed donor's CD4+ T cells predated the COVID-19 pandemic (2011-2018). Antigen-specific T cell expansion with peptide pools preceded TCR sequencing in the ViraFEST approach. Cell supply allowing, SARS-CoV-2 S/N and four cold-coronavirus spikes probed unexposed-donor CD4+ T cells.

With regard to this clonotype: Its cognate antigen is unknown.

The clonotype was recovered from a human donor in good health. The chain joins TRBV4-1 to TRBJ1-2; maybe TRBD1 (6 bases). The specimen sequenced was CD4+ T cells from blood, cultured in vitro. The CDR3: CASSPGVLDYGYTF. The CDR3 nucleotides are TGCGCCAGCAGCCCAGGGGTCCTTGACTATGGCTACACCTTC.